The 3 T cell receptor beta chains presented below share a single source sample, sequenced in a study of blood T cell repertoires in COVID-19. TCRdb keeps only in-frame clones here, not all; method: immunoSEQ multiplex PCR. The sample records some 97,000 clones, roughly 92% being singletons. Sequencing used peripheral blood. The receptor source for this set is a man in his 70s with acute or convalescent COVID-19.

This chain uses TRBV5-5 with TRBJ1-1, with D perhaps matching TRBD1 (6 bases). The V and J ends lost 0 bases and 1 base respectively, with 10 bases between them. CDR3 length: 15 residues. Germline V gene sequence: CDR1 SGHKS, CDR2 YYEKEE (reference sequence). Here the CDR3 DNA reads TGTGCCAGCAGCTTGGCCGGGACACCGAACACTGAAGCTTTCTTT. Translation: CASSLAGTPNTEAFF. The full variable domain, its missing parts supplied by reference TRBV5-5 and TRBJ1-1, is DAGVTQSPTHLIKTRGQQVTLRCSPISGHKSVSWYQQVLGQGPQFIFQYYEKEERGRGNFPDRFSARQFPNYSSELNVNALLLGDSALYLCASSLAGTPNTEAFFGQGTRLTVV.

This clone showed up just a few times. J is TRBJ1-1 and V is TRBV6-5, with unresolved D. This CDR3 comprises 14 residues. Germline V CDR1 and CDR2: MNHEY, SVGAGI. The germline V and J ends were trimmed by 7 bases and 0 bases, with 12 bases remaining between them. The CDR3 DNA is TGTGCCAGCAAAAAAGGAGTAATGAACACTGAAGCTTTCTTT. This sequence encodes CASKKGVMNTEAFF.

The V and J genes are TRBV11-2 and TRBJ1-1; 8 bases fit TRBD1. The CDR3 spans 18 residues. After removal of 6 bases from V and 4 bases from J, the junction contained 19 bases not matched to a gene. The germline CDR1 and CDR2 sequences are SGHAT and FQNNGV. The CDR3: CASSLVALGRTGRTEAFF. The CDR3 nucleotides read TGTGCCAGCAGTTTGGTCGCATTAGGGCGGACAGGGCGCACTGAAGCTTTCTTT.